The next 23 T cell receptor beta chains were all read from a single sample in a study of T cell responses to AZD1222 COVID-19 vaccine. Generated by immunoSEQ multiplex PCR, the TCRdb table keeps only in-frame clones and is missing some. The data contain under 95,000 clones, approximately 83% of them singletons. The sample consisted of peripheral blood, taken 28 days after the second AZD1222 dose. The receptors were sampled from an adult who received the AZD1222 COVID-19 vaccine.

The chain uses TRBV3-1 (or the pseudogene TRBV3-2) and TRBJ1-1; 9 bases fit TRBD1. V trimming: 0 bases; J trimming: 1 base; junction bases outside the gene matches: 12. The CDR3 has 19 amino acids. In germline, CDR1 is LGHDT, CDR2 YNNKEL (reference sequence). CDR3 in amino acids: CASSQDEPGQGRANTEAFF. The CDR3, as DNA: TGTGCCAGCAGCCAAGACGAGCCGGGACAGGGCCGTGCGAACACTGAAGCTTTCTTT.

This chain links TRBV2 with TRBJ1-4; no clear D gene. The germline gives CDR1 SNHLY, CDR2 FYNNEI. V lost 4 bases to trimming and J lost 8 bases, with 20 bases between them. The CDR3 runs 16 residues. The CDR3 DNA sequence: TGTGCCAGCAGTGCCGGAAAAATAGGGTGGGGAGAAAAACTGTTTTTT. Its protein is CASSAGKIGWGEKLFF.

The chain uses TRBV2 and TRBJ2-7, with D unclear. Trimming shortened V by 3 bases and J by 2 bases, and 8 bases separated the two germline ends. The CDR3 is 13 amino acids. Germline V lookup: CDR1 SNHLY, CDR2 FYNNEI. The CDR3 loop is CASSESPAYEQYF. DNA for the CDR3: TGTGCCAGCAGTGAGTCACCCGCCTACGAGCAGTACTTC.

Only one count was recorded for this clone. V and J are TRBV6-1 and TRBJ2-7; no definite D call. Germline-derived CDR1 and CDR2 are MNHNS and SASEGT. V was cut by 0 bases and J by 4 bases, with 19 bases left in between. The length of the CDR3 is 17 residues. DNA of the CDR3: TGTGCCAGCAGTGAAGCTCTCGGGTTTTTGTCTAGTTACGAGCAGTACTTC. This sequence encodes CASSEALGFLSSYEQYF.

The CDR3 sequence: CASSLEGQGSSGEKLFF. CDR3 bases: TGTGCCAGCAGCTTAGAGGGACAGGGATCGTCTGGCGAAAAACTGTTTTTT. The rearrangement uses TRBV7-2 and TRBJ1-4; TRBD1 matches 9 bases. Germline CDR1 is SGHTA and CDR2 is FQGNSA. The ends lost 1 base at V and 8 bases at J; junction bases unmatched: 11. This CDR3 region has 17 residues.

J is TRBJ1-2 and V is TRBV7-9; D is unclear. The germline gives CDR1 SEHNR, CDR2 FQNEAQ (reference sequence). Trimming shortened V by 1 base and J by 1 base, and 10 bases separated the two germline ends. This CDR3 is built from 15 residues. The CDR3 coding sequence is TGTGCCAGCAGCTTAGTTGGAGGCTTTAACTATGGCTACACCTTC. Its protein is CASSLVGGFNYGYTF. The entire variable domain, with the rest obtained from reference TRBV7-9 and TRBJ1-2, is as follows: DTGVSQNPRHKITKRGQNVTFRCDPISEHNRLYWYRQTLGQGPEFLTYFQNEAQLEKSRLLSDRFSAERPKGSFSTLEIQRTEQGDSAMYLCASSLVGGFNYGYTFGSGTRLTVV.

The chain links TRBV6-5 to TRBJ1-2; TRBD1 might be the D (6 bases). V dropped 4 bases and J dropped 8 bases, with 17 bases sitting between them. Germline V CDR1 and CDR2: MNHEY, SVGAGI. The CDR3 has 14 residues. The CDR3 DNA is TGTGCCAGCAGTTCCCGCAGGGGCATTTACGGCTACACCTTC. As protein: CASSSRRGIYGYTF.

V usage is TRBV6-5 and J usage is TRBJ1-2, with D maybe TRBD1 (5 bases). Germline values: CDR1 MNHEY, CDR2 SVGAGI. The V and J ends lost 3 bases and 7 bases respectively, with 18 bases between them. The length of the CDR3 is 15 residues. CDR3 loop: CASSYTRSGFGGYTF. CDR3 in DNA: TGTGCCAGCAGTTATACGAGGTCAGGGTTCGGTGGCTACACCTTC.

The chain carries TRBV6-6 and TRBJ2-7; D possibly corresponds to TRBD2 (6 bases). There are 15 residues in the CDR3. Between the trimmed V and J ends, which lost 4 bases and 7 bases, there was a span of 20 bases. CDR1 and CDR2 from the germline V gene are MNHNY and SVGAGI (reference sequence). DNA of the CDR3: TGTGCCAGCAGTTTCGGTCTGGACTGGGGGGAGGAGCAGTACTTC. Its translation: CASSFGLDWGEEQYF.

The chain couples TRBV5-1 to TRBJ2-7; the D gene is possibly TRBD1 (6 bases). V lost 1 base, J lost 0 bases, and 11 bases lay in between. The CDR3 contains 15 residues. Germline loops: CDR1 SGHRS, CDR2 YFSETQ. The CDR3 reads CASSLSGTLSYEQYF. Written as DNA, the CDR3 is TGCGCCAGCAGCTTGTCCGGGACACTCTCCTACGAGCAGTACTTC.

The V and J genes are TRBV5-4 and TRBJ2-3; the D call may be TRBD1 or TRBD2 (6 bases each). CDR3 length: 16 residues. Trimming removed 4 bases at V and 4 bases at J, with 19 bases between. Germline CDR1 reads SGHNT; CDR2 reads YYREEE (reference sequence). CDR3 DNA: TGTGCCAGCAGCCTCAGTAGGGGGGTGGAGGCAGATACGCAGTATTTT. This sequence encodes CASSLSRGVEADTQYF.

This clone came up once. The gene calls are TRBV9 and TRBJ1-4; possible D gene TRBD1, 6 bases. Per germline, CDR1 SGDLS and CDR2 YYNGEE. This CDR3 comprises 18 residues. The V end lost 3 bases, the J end lost 4 bases, and 22 bases lay between the germline ends. CDR3 sequence reads: CASSEGYRVDTYNEKLFF. The CDR3, as DNA: TGTGCCAGCAGCGAGGGTTACAGGGTTGACACCTATAATGAAAAACTGTTTTTT.

This chain uses TRBV5-1 with TRBJ1-1; 8 bases map to TRBD1. Germline-derived CDR1 and CDR2 are SGHRS and YFSETQ. V dropped 4 bases and J dropped 1; count of bases not matched to a gene: 12. The CDR3 runs to 17 residues. The CDR3 DNA reads as TGCGCCAGCAGCCCCCAAGGGCAGGGGGCGCCGAACACTGAAGCTTTCTTT. Its translation: CASSPQGQGAPNTEAFF.

V and J are TRBV3-1 (or the pseudogene TRBV3-2) and TRBJ1-3, with 7 bases that match TRBD1. Germline trimming cut 6 bases from V and 0 bases from J; bases unmatched to any gene: 8. Germline V gene sequence: CDR1 LGHDT, CDR2 YNNKEL (reference sequence). The CDR3 is 16 residues long. The chain's CDR3 is CASSDKGTVSGNTIYF. The CDR3 DNA follows: TGTGCCAGCAGTGATAAAGGGACAGTCTCTGGAAACACCATATATTTT.

Only a few counts were recorded for this clone. CDR3 in DNA: TGCGCCAGCAGCCAAGATAACAGGGGGGAAAAACTGTTTTTT. This translates into CASSQDNRGEKLFF. The rearrangement links TRBV4-1 to TRBJ1-4; 8 positions match TRBD1. The junction had 2 bases not matched to a gene; V was cut back by 0 bases and J by 8 bases. The length of the CDR3 is 14 residues. Germline V gene lookup returns CDR1 MGHRA and CDR2 YSYEKL.

V gene TRBV28 combines with J gene TRBJ1-2; TRBD1 matches at 8 bases. After removal of 3 bases from V and 4 bases from J, the junction contained 10 bases not matched to a gene. The germline CDR1 and CDR2 sequences are MDHEN and SYDVKM. The length of the CDR3 is 16 residues. CDR3 in DNA: TGTGCCAGCAGTTTCATAACAGGGGGAAGCTTCTATGGCTACACCTTC. Translation: CASSFITGGSFYGYTF.

The genes are TRBV19 and TRBJ2-3; D is ambiguous. Germline assignment: CDR1 LNHDA and CDR2 SQIVND (reference sequence). V dropped 6 bases and J dropped 11 bases, with 12 bases sitting between them. The CDR3 runs 11 residues. The CDR3 here is CASRSTLEQYF. Here the CDR3 DNA reads TGTGCCAGTAGATCGACATTGGAGCAGTATTTT. Supplemented by reference TRBV19 and TRBJ2-3, the full variable domain reads DGGITQSPKYLFRKEGQNVTLSCEQNLNHDAMYWYRQDPGQGLRLIYYSQIVNDFQKGDIAEGYSVSREKKESFPLTVTSAQKNPTAFYLCASRSTLEQYFGPGTRLTVL.

About this clone itself: The junction departs from the called germline gene at one end, perhaps through a read error. The J gene is TRBJ2-5, the V gene TRBV7-7; D possibly matches TRBD1 or TRBD2 (5 bases each). Germline V gene data show CDR1 as SSHAT and CDR2 as FNYEAQ (reference sequence). The CDR3 length is 13 residues. The CDR3 region is CASSLWGSETQYF. In nucleotides, the CDR3 is TGTGCTAGCAGCTTATGGGGGTCCGAGACCCAGTACTTC.

The rearrangement uses TRBV6-4 and TRBJ2-3; TRBD2 is a possible D gene (5 bases). The CDR3 is 14 residues long. The V end lost 6 bases, the J end lost 0 bases, and 10 bases lay between the germline ends. CDR1 is MRHNA and CDR2 is SNTAGT in the germline V gene. The CDR3 sequence is CASSPGLSTDTQYF. CDR3 sequence (DNA): TGTGCCAGCAGCCCCGGACTGAGCACAGATACGCAGTATTTT.

V gene TRBV10-1 combines with J gene TRBJ1-2, with TRBD1 as a possible D gene (6 bases). From germline, CDR1 is WNHNN and CDR2 SYGVQD (reference sequence). CDR3 length: 16 residues. Trimming cost V 2 bases and J 0 bases, with 13 bases left between them. The CDR3 sequence is CASSERHRVSNYGYTF. The CDR3 nucleotides are TGCGCCAGCAGTGAGAGACACAGGGTATCTAACTATGGCTACACCTTC.

The chain links TRBV6-5 to TRBJ1-2, with 9 bases that match TRBD1. The CDR3 has 15 residues. V trimming: 2 bases; J trimming: 4 bases; junction bases outside the gene matches: 5. Germline V gene data show CDR1 as MNHEY and CDR2 as SVGAGI. The CDR3 is CASSYGTGSGYGYTF. CDR3 sequence (DNA): TGTGCCAGCAGTTACGGGACAGGGAGCGGCTATGGCTACACCTTC.

This chain links TRBV2 with TRBJ2-1; D call uncertain. This CDR3 region has 15 residues. CDR1 is SNHLY and CDR2 is FYNNEI in the germline V gene. The V end lost 4 bases, the J end lost 5 bases, and 15 bases lay between the germline ends. CDR3 loop: CASSVLRAKDNEQFF. The DNA of the CDR3 is TGTGCCAGCAGTGTGCTTCGGGCTAAAGACAATGAGCAGTTCTTC.

V and J are TRBV20-1 and TRBJ1-1, with unresolved D. V was shortened by 6 bases and J by 2 bases, with 16 bases between the two germline ends. Germline CDR1 and CDR2: DFQATT and SNEGSKA (reference sequence). The CDR3 has 14 amino acids. DNA for the CDR3: TGCAGTGCGAGTCATCCGGGCCTTAACACTGAAGCTTTCTTT. Translating it yields CSASHPGLNTEAFF.